This entry lists 20 T cell receptor beta chains sequenced from one sample in a study of OX40 agonist ivuxolimab in advanced cancers. The repertoire was sequenced with immunoSEQ multiplex PCR; TCRdb's copy has only in-frame clones and lacks some. The sample includes roughly 80,000 clones, 85% to 90% of them seen just once. The input for sequencing was CD4+ or CD8+ T cells sorted from blood, taken in a trial of the OX40 agonist ivuxolimab. Receptor source: an adult with an advanced solid tumor such as melanoma, head and neck, liver or kidney cancer.

For the CDR3, the DNA is TGTGCCACCAGCAGGGATACAGGGCCCTCCTCTGGGGAGCAGTACTTC. Residues: CATSRDTGPSSGEQYF. V and J are TRBV15 and TRBJ2-7; maybe TRBD1 (6 bases). V lost 3 bases to trimming and J lost 7 bases, with 22 bases between them. The germline V gene encodes CDR1 LNHNV and CDR2 YYDKDF (reference sequence). The CDR3 is made up of 16 amino acids.

The chain couples TRBV4-3 to TRBJ2-1, with D perhaps TRBD2 (6 bases). Deletions cut 0 bases from V and 7 bases from J, with 19 bases between. The CDR3 extends over 17 amino acids. The germline V gene has CDR1 LGHNA and CDR2 YSLEER. The CDR3: CASSQEGGAFPSNEQFF. The CDR3 DNA reads TGCGCCAGCAGCCAAGAGGGCGGGGCATTTCCGTCGAATGAGCAGTTCTTC.

The chain employs TRBV4-1 and TRBJ2-5; 7 bases map to TRBD1. The CDR3 contains 15 residues. Germline V gene lookup returns CDR1 MGHRA and CDR2 YSYEKL. V dropped 2 bases and J dropped 3; count of bases not matched to a gene: 6. In DNA form, the CDR3 reads TGCGCCAGCAGCCAACATCTAACAGGGGAAGAGACCCAGTACTTC. Encoded protein: CASSQHLTGEETQYF.

The gene calls are TRBV7-2 and TRBJ1-2; 9 nucleotides line up with TRBD1. The trim removed 1 base at V and 1 base at J, leaving 10 bases unmatched. CDR3 length: 18 amino acids. CDR1 and CDR2 (germline): SGHTA, FQGNSA. The CDR3 protein is CASSLGTGAISSNYGYTF. The CDR3 DNA follows: TGTGCCAGCAGCTTAGGGACAGGGGCCATCTCTAGTAACTATGGCTACACCTTC.

The V and J genes are TRBV19 and TRBJ1-5; 7 bases are a match to TRBD1. This CDR3 has 15 residues. Trimming cost V 6 bases and J 1 base; bases outside gene matches: 6. The V gene's germline CDR1 is LNHDA and CDR2 SQIVND (reference sequence). CDR3 sequence (DNA): TGTGCCAGTAGGGGAGGGGGCGGAAGCAATCAGCCCCAGCATTTT. As protein: CASRGGGGSNQPQHF.

The V and J genes are TRBV6-6 and TRBJ2-4, with TRBD1 identical over 7 bases. This CDR3 has 16 amino acids. V lost 4 bases to trimming and J lost 0 bases; unmatched junction nucleotides: 6. The V gene's germline CDR1 is MNHNY and CDR2 SVGAGI (reference sequence). This CDR3 reads CASSFGTALAKNIQYF. CDR3 nucleotide sequence: TGTGCCAGCAGTTTTGGGACAGCCTTAGCCAAAAACATTCAGTACTTC.

The chain links TRBV19 to TRBJ1-2; D gene uncertain. Germline-derived CDR1 and CDR2 are LNHDA and SQIVND (reference sequence). The CDR3 totals 15 residues. Trimming took off 8 bases at V and 0 bases at J, with 16 bases between the two ends. The CDR3 loop is CASYRSGSANYGYTF. In nucleotides, the CDR3 is TGTGCCAGTTATCGCAGCGGATCGGCTAACTATGGCTACACCTTC.

V is TRBV6-6 and J is TRBJ2-7; the D is unclear. The CDR3 is 11 residues long. Germline V gene lookup returns CDR1 MNHNY and CDR2 SVGAGI (reference sequence). Trimming left V 5 bases short and J 2 bases short, with 4 bases between. CDR3 region: CASSQTYEQYF. For the CDR3, the DNA is TGTGCCAGCAGTCAAACCTACGAGCAGTACTTC.

The chain has TRBV19 and TRBJ2-2, with 12 bases that match TRBD2. Germline trimming cut 10 bases from V and 6 bases from J; bases unmatched to any gene: 9. The CDR3 totals 15 residues. CDR1 and CDR2 (germline): LNHDA, SQIVND (reference sequence). CDR3 DNA sequence: TGTGCCACGGTCCCTAGCGGGGGGGCATCCGGGGAGCTGTTTTTT. This encodes CATVPSGGASGELFF.

The genes are TRBV7-6 and TRBJ2-5, with 14 nucleotides matching TRBD2. With 2 bases clipped from V and 4 bases from J, the junction kept 3 bases outside the gene matches. This CDR3 contains 16 residues. The germline CDR1 and CDR2 sequences are SGHVS and FNYEAQ. The CDR3 loop is CASSLSGLAGVETQYF. Written as DNA, the CDR3 is TGTGCCAGCAGCTTATCGGGACTAGCGGGGGTAGAGACCCAGTACTTC.

The rearrangement links TRBV4-3 to TRBJ2-3, with D possibly being TRBD1 or TRBD2 (6 bases each). V dropped 1 base and J dropped 2 bases, with 13 bases sitting between them. CDR3 length: 16 amino acids. Per germline, CDR1 LGHNA and CDR2 YSLEER. The CDR3 loop reads CASSQGGAGLTDTQYF. The CDR3 nucleotides are TGCGCCAGCAGCCAAGGGGGGGCGGGACTCACAGATACGCAGTATTTT.

The chain uses TRBV14 and TRBJ2-7; TRBD2 matches 7 bases. This CDR3 spans 13 amino acids. Germline CDR1 and CDR2: SGHDN and FVKESK. J was trimmed by 9 bases and V by 0 bases; bases with no gene match: 5. CDR3 in DNA: TGTGCCAGCAGCCAAGATCGGGGCGGGGGGCAGTACTTC. This translates into CASSQDRGGGQYF.

The chain recombines TRBV7-2 with TRBJ1-6; possible D gene TRBD1, 5 bases. V was trimmed by 3 bases and J by 9 bases, leaving 18 bases between them. This CDR3 contains 16 residues. Germline V gives CDR1 SGHTA, CDR2 FQGNSA. The CDR3 DNA reads as TGTGCCAGCAGCTTGGCCGGGACCGAGAGTCGTTCACCCCTCCACTTT. Translated, it gives CASSLAGTESRSPLHF.

The gene calls are TRBV11-2 and TRBJ2-2, with TRBD1 matching over 7 bases. V lost 1 base and J lost 3; bases outside the gene matches: 5. CDR1 SGHAT and CDR2 FQNNGV come from the germline V gene. This CDR3 spans 16 amino acids. The DNA of the CDR3 is TGTGCCAGCAGCTTAGTGGCAGGGGGAGACACCGGGGAGCTGTTTTTT. Translating gives CASSLVAGGDTGELFF.

J is TRBJ2-7 and V is TRBV19; a possible D gene is TRBD2 (5 bases). The CDR3 has 13 amino acids. Trimming shortened V by 5 bases and J by 11 bases, and 19 bases separated the two germline ends. The germline gives CDR1 LNHDA, CDR2 SQIVND (reference sequence). The CDR3 loop is CASSLHLSEEKYF. In DNA form, the CDR3 reads TGTGCCAGTAGTCTCCACCTTTCGGAGGAAAAGTACTTC.

The chain joins TRBV5-6 to TRBJ2-2, with 7 positions matching TRBD1. V was clipped by 4 bases and J by 4 bases; unmatched bases: 10. Germline V gene sequence: CDR1 SGHDT, CDR2 YYEEEE. CDR3 length: 16 residues. Written as DNA, the CDR3 is TGTGCCAGCAGCCCGATAGACAGGGAACCCACCGGGGAGCTGTTTTTT. Translated: CASSPIDREPTGELFF.

J is TRBJ2-1 and V is TRBV7-8, with TRBD2 matching 8 bases. The CDR3 loop spans 17 amino acids. Germline-derived CDR1 and CDR2 are SGHVS and FQNEAQ. V shed 5 bases and J 1 base; nucleotides not matched to a gene: 10. CDR3 protein: CASSPNPIAGSYNEQFF. As DNA, the CDR3 is TGTGCCAGCAGCCCCAACCCGATAGCGGGATCCTACAATGAGCAGTTCTTC.

The V call is TRBV9, the J call TRBJ2-2; TRBD2 agrees at 11 bases. CDR3 length equals 16 residues. V was pared by 4 bases and J by 5 bases, with 7 bases of the junction left unmatched. Germline V gene data show CDR1 as SGDLS and CDR2 as YYNGEE. The CDR3 nucleotides are TGTGCCAGCAGCTCCGTAGCGGGGGGGTGGACCGGGGAGCTGTTTTTT. Translating gives CASSSVAGGWTGELFF.

The V call is TRBV29-1, the J call TRBJ2-7; D perhaps matches TRBD2 (5 bases). This CDR3 spans 13 amino acids. Germline loops: CDR1 SQVTM, CDR2 ANQGSEA. Trimming shortened V by 4 bases and J by 8 bases, and 18 bases separated the two germline ends. The chain's CDR3 is CSVVEQSGWKQYF. CDR3 DNA: TGCAGCGTTGTGGAGCAGTCGGGATGGAAGCAGTACTTC.

The chain employs TRBV18 and TRBJ2-7, with no clear D. Trimming removed 3 bases at V and 3 bases at J, with 12 bases between. Germline-derived CDR1 and CDR2 are KGHSH and LQKENI. The CDR3 is 14 amino acids. CDR3: CASSPGRNHYEQYF. CDR3 in DNA: TGTGCCAGCTCACCCGGACGCAATCACTACGAGCAGTACTTC.